This T cell receptor beta chain was identified in a study of T cell responses to AZD1222 COVID-19 vaccine. Study-wide points: Repertoires in all cases were sampled only once the peak T cell response had passed.

The germline gives CDR1 MNHNS, CDR2 SASEGT. Trimming removed 2 bases from V and 6 bases from J, with 20 bases in between. The length of the CDR3 is 17 residues. On this clone: Its antigen is as yet unknown.

Clones were sequenced by immunoSEQ multiplex PCR, and TCRdb holds only the in-frame ones, with some missing. Of 100,000 to 150,000 clones in the sample, roughly 90% were seen once. The source was peripheral blood, collected on day 0 of AZD1222 vaccination. The chain uses TRBV6-1 and TRBJ1-3, with D hard to call. The receptor was isolated from an adult in good health. CDR3 amino acids: CASSEFLAVLSENTIYF. The DNA for the CDR3 is TGTGCCAGCAGTGAATTTTTGGCAGTCCTCAGCGAAAACACCATATATTTT.